The clone carrying this T cell receptor beta chain turned up a few times. The data were obtained in a study of blood T cell repertoires in COVID-19. On the study more broadly: Some COVID-19 samples were acute and others convalescent; all came from the United States, Italy and Spain. PBMCs, B-cell-depleted T cells, or T cells were the source of the cDNA or gDNA that made up the material.

Trimming removed 3 bases at V and 6 bases at J, with 11 bases between. CDR1 and CDR2 (germline): LGHNA, YNFKEQ. CDR3 length: 14 amino acids. Libraries were prepared by immunoSEQ multiplex PCR; TCRdb keeps only in-frame clonotypes and omits some of them. The sample has 95,000 to 120,000 clones; about 88% are singletons. The sequence was obtained from a middle-aged man with acute or convalescent COVID-19. Sequenced input: peripheral blood. V usage is TRBV4-2 and J usage is TRBJ2-2; possibly TRBD2 for D (7 bases). The CDR3 DNA follows: TGTGCCAGCAGCCAGGCGGGGGCGGCCGGGGAGCTGTTTTTT. Protein sequence: CASSQAGAAGELFF.